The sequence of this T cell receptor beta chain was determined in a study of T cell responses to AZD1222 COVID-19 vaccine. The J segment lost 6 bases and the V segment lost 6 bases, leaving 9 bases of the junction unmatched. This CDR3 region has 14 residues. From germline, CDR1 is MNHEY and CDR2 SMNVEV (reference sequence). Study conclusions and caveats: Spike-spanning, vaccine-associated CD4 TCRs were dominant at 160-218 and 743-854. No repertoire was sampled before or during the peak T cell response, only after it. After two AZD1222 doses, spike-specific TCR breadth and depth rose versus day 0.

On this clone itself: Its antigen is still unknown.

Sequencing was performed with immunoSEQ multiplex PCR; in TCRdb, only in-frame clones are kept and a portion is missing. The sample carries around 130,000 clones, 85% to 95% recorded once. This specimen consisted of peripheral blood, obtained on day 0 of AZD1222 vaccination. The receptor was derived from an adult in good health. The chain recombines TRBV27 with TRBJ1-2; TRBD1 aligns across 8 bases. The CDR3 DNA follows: TGTGCCAGCAGCCCCCGGGACAGGCACCATGGCTACACCTTC. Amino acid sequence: CASSPRDRHHGYTF.